This T cell receptor beta chain comes out of a study of blood T cell repertoires in COVID-19. Data came from immunoSEQ multiplex PCR; TCRdb stores just in-frame clones and leaves some out. Altogether about 150,000 clones are present, roughly 84% being singletons, with the ten largest covering 2.6%. With 6 bases removed from V and 7 bases from J, the gap between germline ends came to 18 bases. CDR3 size: 15 residues. From germline, CDR1 is SEHNR and CDR2 FQNEAQ (reference sequence). The source material was peripheral blood. V is TRBV7-9 and J is TRBJ2-2; D gene ambiguous. The sequence derives from a human donor with acute or convalescent COVID-19. The donor label of this sample is uncertain. The CDR3 loop is CASSQDQFSIGELFF. For the CDR3, the DNA is TGTGCCAGCAGTCAAGATCAGTTCAGTATCGGGGAGCTGTTTTTT.